This T cell receptor beta chain was identified in a study of shared clonotypes between healthy human individuals. Original analysis: Because ImmunoSEQ provided only junction sequences with no quality scores, the filtering differed. The table came from immunoSEQ multiplex PCR; TCRdb's copy has only in-frame clones and leaves some out. For V, J and clone size, that table is used; D and trimming come from the DNA. Among fewer than 600,000 clones listed, 75% to 85% were seen once. The CDR3 extends over 15 amino acids. Per the germline V gene, CDR1 is MGHRA and CDR2 is YSYEKL. V dropped 7 bases and J dropped 7; count of bases not matched to a gene: 11. Caucasian adults living in Nashville, Tennessee, provided all samples.

This TCR was recovered from a woman between 35 and 50 years old in good health. Some clones in this sample may be carry-over from other donors' samples. The rearrangement joins TRBV4-1 to TRBJ2-2; 8 bases line up with TRBD1. Sequenced: PBMCs. CDR3 bases: TGCGCCAGCAAAACCGGACAGGGAGGTATCGGGGAGCTGTTTTTT. It encodes CASKTGQGGIGELFF.